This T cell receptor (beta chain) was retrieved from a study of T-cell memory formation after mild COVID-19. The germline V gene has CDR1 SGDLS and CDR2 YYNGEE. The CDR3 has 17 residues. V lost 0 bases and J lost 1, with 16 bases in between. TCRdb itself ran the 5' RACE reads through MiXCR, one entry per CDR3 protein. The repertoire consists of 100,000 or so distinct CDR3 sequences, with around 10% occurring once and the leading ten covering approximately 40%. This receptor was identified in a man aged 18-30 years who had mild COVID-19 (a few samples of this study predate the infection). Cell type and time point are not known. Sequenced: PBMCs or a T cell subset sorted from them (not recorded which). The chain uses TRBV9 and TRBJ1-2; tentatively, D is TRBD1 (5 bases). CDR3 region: CASSVAPGKGDNYGYTF. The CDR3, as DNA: TGTGCCAGCAGCGTAGCCCCAGGGAAGGGAGATAACTATGGCTACACCTTC.